This T cell receptor (beta chain) was documented in a study of T cells in Graves' hyperthyroidism and ophthalmopathy. A Clinical Activity Score of at least 3, a NOSPECS grade of at least 4 and a duration under 3 months were recorded in the ophthalmopathy patients. Overall study findings and caveats: With a median lead of approximately 6.4 months before onset, the model predicted ophthalmopathy. Within blood appeared most thyroid clonotypes that had expanded above 0.001.

What was amplified from RNA transcripts were TCR beta CDR3 regions. HTBI primers were used for first-round RT-PCR of the TCR CDR3. TCRdb reprocessed the multiplex PCR reads with MiXCR, giving one entry per CDR3 protein. The sample lists roughly 250,000 distinct CDR3 sequences, about 15% occurring once. This clonotype occurred many times. The antigen is undetermined. The sample was blood. The TCR comes from a woman aged 18-29 years with Graves' ophthalmopathy.

DNA of the CDR3: TGCAGTGCTAGAGACCCCACGAAGGGTGAGACTGAAGCTTTCTTT. Its protein is CSARDPTKGETEAFF. V is TRBV20-1 and J is TRBJ1-1; D is uncertain. Per germline, CDR1 DFQATT and CDR2 SNEGSKA (reference sequence). The CDR3 spans 15 residues. V was cut by 0 bases and J by 5 bases, with 16 bases left in between.